This TCR beta chain is from a study of T-cell reconstitution after alpha-beta-depleted transplantation in children. Study results and caveats: Several hundred expanded graft clones reportedly supplied alpha-beta T cells about two months after transplant. Recipient T cells and thymic progenitors that survived were the source of the high TCRbeta diversity seen at day 60 in some patients. A year had passed since transplant, and T-cell counts and diversity by then came mostly from newly produced T cells.

This clonotype was seen at least ten times. What it binds is not known. The CDR3 has 12 amino acids. Trimming took 8 bases from V and 6 from J, leaving 10 bases between them. The germline CDR1 and CDR2 sequences are SNHLY and FYNNEI. TCRbeta library construction was performed incorporating unique molecular identifiers. In TCRdb, the PCR reads were re-called with MiXCR into one record per CDR3 protein. The data hold tens of thousands of distinct CDR3 sequences, with 6% to 8.5% observed a single time. This chain uses TRBV2 with TRBJ2-2; no reliable D call. Sequencing used peripheral blood, obtained 60 days after TCRalphabeta/CD19-depleted stem cell transplant. This clonotype was sampled from a child in the first two years of life who had a stem cell transplant for acute myeloid leukemia, so the T cells may come from the graft donor. The CDR3: CASPALSGELFF. CDR3 DNA sequence: TGTGCCAGCCCGGCCCTCTCCGGGGAGCTGTTTTTT.